The rows below give T cell receptor beta chains drawn from one sample of a study of T cells after posttransplantation cyclophosphamide. The protocol was immunoSEQ multiplex PCR, while the TCRdb copy is restricted to in-frame clones and leaves out a portion. This sample carries some 31,000 clones and no singletons, and around 4.8% goes to the top ten. What was sequenced was PBMCs. These receptors were taken from a woman aged 25 to 39 in good health and a related stem cell transplant donor. CDR3s include the opening cysteine and the closing phenylalanine or tryptophan. Each record gives: J gene, V gene, clone size, D gene, CDR3 protein, CDR3 DNA. A D gene is named only where the DNA matches it firmly. Only part of the rows carry a size: once, few, many, or a class if the clone is expanded.

TRBJ2-7 | TRBV13 | few | NA | CASSPRTYEQYF | TGTGCCAGCAGCCCCCGCACTTACGAGCAGTACTTC
TRBJ2-1 | TRBV6-6 | many | NA | CASSYTGDYYNEQFF | TGTGCCAGCAGTTACACGGGAGACTACTACAATGAGCAGTTCTTC
TRBJ1-2 | TRBV12-3/TRBV12-4 | many | NA | CASSSRTADGYTF | TGTGCCAGCAGCTCGAGGACAGCGGATGGCTACACCTTC
TRBJ2-7 | TRBV11-2 | many | TRBD1 | CASSPRRGTAFYEQYF | TGTGCCAGCAGCCCCCGGCGAGGGACAGCCTTCTACGAGCAGTACTTC
TRBJ1-1 | TRBV27 | few | TRBD1 | CASSWTGNTEAFF | TGTGCCAGCAGCTGGACAGGGAACACTGAAGCTTTCTTT
TRBJ2-3 | TRBV9 | NA | TRBD2 | CASSVGRGGSDTQYF | TGTGCCAGCAGCGTAGGGCGGGGGGGTTCAGATACGCAGTATTTT
TRBJ2-1 | TRBV7-9 | many | TRBD1 | CASSLATGPRNEQFF | TGTGCCAGCAGCTTGGCGACAGGGCCAAGAAATGAGCAGTTCTTC
TRBJ1-2 | TRBV7-2 | many | TRBD1 | CASSLGVPGQANYGYTF | TGTGCCAGCAGCTTAGGGGTTCCGGGACAGGCTAACTATGGCTACACCTTC
TRBJ2-5 | TRBV7-2 | NA | TRBD2 | CASSTSGEETQYF | TGTGCCAGCAGCACTAGCGGAGAAGAGACCCAGTACTTC
TRBJ1-3 | TRBV5-4 | many | TRBD1 | CASSGTGGSGNTIYF | TGTGCCAGCTCCGGGACAGGGGGCTCTGGAAACACCATATATTTT
TRBJ1-2 | TRBV20-1 | NA | TRBD1 | CSAEGAPGYTF | TGCAGTGCTGAGGGGGCCCCGGGCTACACCTTC
TRBJ2-1 | TRBV7-3 | NA | TRBD1 | CASSPDRDSYNEQFF | TGTGCCAGCAGCCCTGACAGGGACTCCTACAATGAGCAGTTCTTC
TRBJ1-2 | TRBV28 | many | NA | CASSTQGYVYGYTF | TGTGCCAGCAGCACGCAGGGGTACGTTTATGGCTACACCTTC
TRBJ2-7 | TRBV7-9 | many | NA | CASSRSYEQYF | TGTGCCAGCAGCCGCTCCTACGAGCAGTACTTC
TRBJ2-1 | TRBV7-2 | many | NA | CASSLGRASTNEQFF | TGTGCCAGCAGCTTAGGCAGGGCATCCACCAATGAGCAGTTCTTC
TRBJ2-1 | TRBV5-4 | many | TRBD1 | CASSPGTGDYNEQFF | TGTGCCAGCAGCCCCGGGACAGGGGACTACAATGAGCAGTTCTTC
TRBJ2-3 | TRBV6-2/TRBV6-3 | few | TRBD1 | CASLPDRVYSDTQYF | TGTGCCAGCCTGCCCGACAGGGTTTATTCAGATACGCAGTATTTT
TRBJ2-5 | TRBV20-1 | few | NA | CSAQGAETQYF | TGCAGTGCCCAGGGAGCAGAGACCCAGTACTTC
TRBJ1-1 | TRBV4-1 | many | NA | CASSRGLMNTEAFF | TGCGCCAGCAGCCGCGGACTCATGAACACTGAAGCTTTCTTT
TRBJ2-3 | TRBV4-3 | few | TRBD2 | CASSLSGGGTDTQYF | TGCGCCAGCAGCCTCAGCGGGGGGGGCACAGATACGCAGTATTTT
TRBJ2-7 | TRBV5-5 | many | NA | CASSRTGSYEQYF | TGTGCCAGCAGTCGGACTGGCTCCTACGAGCAGTACTTC
TRBJ2-7 | TRBV6-5 | many | NA | CASSPQDYYEQYF | TGTGCCAGCAGTCCTCAGGATTATTACGAGCAGTACTTC
TRBJ2-5 | TRBV12-3/TRBV12-4 | few | NA | CASSFLVNIGETQYF | TGTGCCAGCAGTTTTTTGGTGAATATCGGGGAGACCCAGTACTTC
TRBJ2-5 | TRBV2 | many | NA | CASSSEYQETQYF | TGTGCCAGCAGTTCAGAGTACCAAGAGACCCAGTACTTC
TRBJ2-7 | TRBV9 | many | NA | CASSVEGTNFVYEQYF | TGTGCCAGCAGCGTAGAGGGGACAAACTTTGTCTACGAGCAGTACTTC